This TCR beta chain stems from a study of T cell changes during pregnancy in multiple sclerosis. The assay was immunoSEQ multiplex PCR, and TCRdb's table has in-frame clones only and misses some. The top ten hold 0.6% to 0.75% of the sample, which has tens of thousands of clones, roughly nine tenths seen once. Germline CDR1 reads SGDLS; CDR2 reads YYNGEE. V lost 2 bases to trimming and J lost 6 bases, with 11 bases between them. The length of the CDR3 is 14 residues. The source is a female donor with multiple sclerosis, enrolled in a pregnancy study. Specimen: CD4+ T cells from peripheral blood mononuclear cells, collected before pregnancy. The chain employs TRBV9 and TRBJ2-2; D might be TRBD2 (6 bases). CDR3 loop: CASSVGGEAGELFF. The CDR3 DNA reads TGTGCCAGCAGCGTTGGAGGGGAGGCCGGGGAGCTGTTTTTT. Full variable domain (missing parts from reference TRBV9 and TRBJ2-2): DSGVTQTPKHLITATGQRVTLRCSPRSGDLSVYWYQQSLDQGLQFLIQYYNGEERAKGNILERFSAQQFPDLHSELNLSSLELGDSALYFCASSVGGEAGELFFGEGSRLTVL.